This TCR beta chain was obtained from a study of cytotoxic CD8 clonotypes in ibrutinib-treated CLL. Study-level information: It was after a median about twelve months of treatment, range 6 to 36, that response samples were taken.

Clones were sequenced by immunoSEQ multiplex PCR, and TCRdb holds only the in-frame ones, with some missing. Among just under 70,000 clones listed, 68% were seen once. This CDR3 has 17 amino acids. Germline V lookup: CDR1 SGHRS, CDR2 YFSETQ. V was pared by 4 bases and J by 4 bases, with 11 bases of the junction left unmatched. This material consisted of PBMCs, taken after 12 months of ibrutinib treatment. This chain connects TRBV5-1 to TRBJ2-1; TRBD1 matches 10 bases. This TCR was recovered from a human donor with chronic lymphocytic leukemia. The CDR3 coding sequence is TGCGCCAGCAGCGCGGGCCGGGACAGGGGTAGTTACAATGAGCAGTTCTTC. Translated, it gives CASSAGRDRGSYNEQFF.